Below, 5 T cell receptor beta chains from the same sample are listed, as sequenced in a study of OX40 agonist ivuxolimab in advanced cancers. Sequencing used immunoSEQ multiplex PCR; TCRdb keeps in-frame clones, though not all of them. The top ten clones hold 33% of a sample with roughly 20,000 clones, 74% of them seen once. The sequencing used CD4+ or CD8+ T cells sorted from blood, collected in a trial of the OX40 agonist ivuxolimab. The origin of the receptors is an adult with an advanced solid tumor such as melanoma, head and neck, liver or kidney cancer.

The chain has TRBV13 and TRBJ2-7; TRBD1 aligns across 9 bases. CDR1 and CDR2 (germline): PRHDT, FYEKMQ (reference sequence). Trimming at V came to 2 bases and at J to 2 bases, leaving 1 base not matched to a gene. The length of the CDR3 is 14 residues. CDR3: CASSLNRGPYEQYF. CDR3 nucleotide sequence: TGTGCCAGCAGCTTAAACAGGGGGCCCTACGAGCAGTACTTC.

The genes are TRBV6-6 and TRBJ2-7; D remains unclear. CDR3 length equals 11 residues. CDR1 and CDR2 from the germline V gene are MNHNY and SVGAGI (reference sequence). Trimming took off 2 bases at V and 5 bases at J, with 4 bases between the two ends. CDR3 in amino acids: CASSYHNEQYF. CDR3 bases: TGTGCCAGCAGTTACCACAACGAGCAGTACTTC.

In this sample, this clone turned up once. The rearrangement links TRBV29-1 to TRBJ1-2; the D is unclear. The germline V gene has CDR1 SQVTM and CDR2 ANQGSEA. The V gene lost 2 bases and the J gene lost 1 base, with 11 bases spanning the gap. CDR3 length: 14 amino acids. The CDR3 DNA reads TGCAGCGTTGAAAAAAGTGTCAGTAACTATGGCTACACCTTC. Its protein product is CSVEKSVSNYGYTF.

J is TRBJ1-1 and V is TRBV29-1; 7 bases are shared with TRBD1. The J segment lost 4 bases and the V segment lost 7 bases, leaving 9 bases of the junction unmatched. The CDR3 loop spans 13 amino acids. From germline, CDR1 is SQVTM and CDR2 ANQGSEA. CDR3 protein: CSGAQGTSTEAFF. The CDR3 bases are TGCAGCGGTGCACAGGGGACTAGCACTGAAGCTTTCTTT. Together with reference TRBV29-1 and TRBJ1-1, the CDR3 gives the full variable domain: SAVISQKPSRDICQRGTSLTIQCQVDSQVTMMFWYRQQPGQSLTLIATANQGSEATYESGFVIDKFPISRPNLTFSTLTVSNMSPEDSSIYLCSGAQGTSTEAFFGQGTRLTVV.

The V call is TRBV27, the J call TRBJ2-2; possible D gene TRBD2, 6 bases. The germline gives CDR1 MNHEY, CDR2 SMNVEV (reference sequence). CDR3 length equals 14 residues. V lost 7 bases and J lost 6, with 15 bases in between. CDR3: CASNEGGKAGELFF. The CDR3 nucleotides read TGTGCCAGCAACGAGGGCGGGAAAGCCGGGGAGCTGTTTTTT.